This T cell receptor beta chain was retrieved from a study of long-term antiretroviral therapy in people with HIV. Remarks on this clone: Its specificity is unknown.

It was version v3.0 of the immunoSEQ assay that was run at survey level. Sequencing aimed at about 40,000-55,000 T-cell genomes per sample. The assay was immunoSEQ multiplex PCR, and TCRdb's table has in-frame clones only and misses some. The table includes about 23,000 clones, roughly four fifths detected once. Germline CDR1 SGHKS, CDR2 YYEKEE (reference sequence). Trimming removed 1 base at V and 8 bases at J, with 6 bases between. This CDR3 contains 12 residues. Study-level points and caveats: Dominant in the repertoire at all time points were clones expanded before ART.

The chain joins TRBV5-5 to TRBJ2-2; D not resolved. The clonotype originates from a man between 50 and 59 years old with HIV. This specimen consisted of unsorted PBMCs, obtained 0.4 years after starting antiretroviral therapy. The CDR3 nucleotides are TGTGCCAGCAGCTTGAAAGATGGGGAGCTGTTTTTT. Translating it yields CASSLKDGELFF.